This T cell receptor (beta chain) came from a study of PD-L1 blockade in urothelial cancer. The wider study: Blood was tested 3 weeks (second dose) and 6 weeks into treatment. Blood gave a median about 150,000 T cells.

Trimming cost V 2 bases and J 3 bases, with 14 bases left between them. Germline V gene sequence: CDR1 MNHNS, CDR2 SASEGT. CDR3 size: 16 residues. Some clones are missing from TCRdb's copy, which holds only in-frame ones; the method was immunoSEQ multiplex PCR. The sample records more than 85,000 clones, about nine tenths being singletons. A remark on this clone: Antigen: not known.

Time point in this sample: pretreatment peripheral blood. Study results and caveats: The study found that durable-benefit patients expanded tumor-associated blood clones more at 3 weeks.

The genes are TRBV6-1 and TRBJ1-5; D not resolved. The sequencing used PBMCs, collected around atezolizumab (anti-PD-L1) treatment. The TCR was taken from a man in his sixties with urothelial cancer. The CDR3 coding sequence is TGTGCCAGCAGTGAATTTGGTCAGCGGCTCAATCAGCCCCAGCATTTT. It translates to CASSEFGQRLNQPQHF.